This T cell receptor beta chain is from a study of cytomegalovirus exposure and HLA in healthy donors (dated by TCRdb to about 2017). Study-wide context: An earlier analysis of some 550 of the donors reported 250 to 300 Gb of sequence data and some 100 million unique TCR beta sequences from roughly 200 million T cells. An early release covering roughly 600 HLA-typed donors comprised approximately 300 gigabases of sequencing data and tens of millions of unique TCR sequences. The genetic ancestry cluster associated with self-reported Caucasian donors included 65% to 90% of the 350 to 500 genotyped donors. The aim of the study was to test whether cataloging public T cell receptors could identify signatures of past pathogen exposure. The study used immunosequencing to profile the T cell repertoires of about 670 subjects and linked those repertoires to cytomegalovirus serostatus. In addition to the first cohort of roughly 700 subjects, a separate validation cohort of about 120 different subjects was used. The study combined high-throughput TCR immunosequencing, statistical association of individual TCRs with disease status, and machine learning to predict cytomegalovirus infection status. To study patterns of TCR occurrence, a later analysis re-analyzed previously published TCR beta repertoires from around 700 donors and added high-resolution HLA genotyping. Rather than using new phenotypic data, the later analysis identified candidate immune exposures from TCR beta sequences and from how often those sequences occurred across donors. To decide whether each TCR beta V gene segment behaved as functional or pseudogenic, an earlier analysis of fewer than 750 of the donors relied on high-throughput TCR beta sequencing. Alongside the repertoire data, information on donor age, sex, ethnicity and CMV serostatus was compiled. A later genetic analysis used genome-wide SNP genotypes for about 60% of the roughly 700 donors, treating that subset as a discovery cohort. All discovery cohort repertoires had been generated using a single sequencing platform. Class I and class II HLA loci were covered by the typing at four-digit resolution. The number of donors typed differed by locus, with about 620-630 for A, B, C, DRB1 and DQB1, over 500 for DQA1, 600 to 610 for DPA1, and approximately 470 for DPB1. Several DR-DQ haplotypes were treated as single units for association and clustering because of strong linkage in the cohort. Across 300 to 500 genotyped donors of the cohort, an average of about 250,000 unique TCR beta nucleotide sequences per donor were sequenced, and around 19% of those sequences were non-productive. The full study reports these points: A further reported finding was that TCR beta sequences accurately predicted the HLA-A and HLA-B alleles for most subjects in the first cohort. In a later analysis, HLA-associated TCR beta chains showed more clonal expansion and lower generation probabilities than non-associated chains that were equally common. A later analysis reported that several top co-occurrence clusters appeared linked to parvovirus B19, influenza, CMV and Epstein-Barr virus. In both the original and validation cohorts, the classifier was reported to diagnose cytomegalovirus status with high specificity and sensitivity. It was suggested by the authors that the approach could potentially be generalized to other disease states and immunological phenotypes. A later genetic analysis reported fewer N-insertions in productive TCRs among donors in an Asian-associated ancestry cluster than the roughly 620-donor mean. The cohort was sequenced for TCR beta chains only, and without alpha or paired-chain data the features that could be detected were limited. Strong co-occurrence of HLA alleles, especially DR and DQ, made assigning TCR associations to individual alleles difficult. The sequencing pipeline was judged likely to have produced a cluster of highly shared sequence variants as a technical artifact. Most TCR sequences were seen in very few donors, while some public TCRs were found in many individuals. The presence/absence analyses assumed that sequencing depth was roughly uniform across donors, and that assumption may not be true. Because some donors lacked HLA typing at each locus, the association tests relied only on the typed subset. A few of the identified cytomegalovirus-associated TCR beta chains were confirmed in vitro to be specific for cytomegalovirus antigens. Linkage disequilibrium might explain the correlated functional status among segregating V segments, but an unknown experimental factor could not be ruled out. In a later analysis, TCR association rates were found to vary across HLA loci, with the most associated TCRs seen for DRB1 alleles and the fewest for HLA-C alleles. CMV serostatus was the only immune exposure information available for the cohort. An earlier analysis of approximately 500 of the donors showed that most TCR beta V segments appeared in productive rearrangements either about 87% or about 30% of the time, which broadly matched IMGT annotations. Because counts were too low, some 17 rarely observed V segments, including chromosome 9 orphons, were excluded from the earlier analysis of several hundred of the donors. Some IMGT-functional V segments, including TRBV6-2 and TRBV6-3, could not be told apart with the 87-base-pair reads, so those segments were excluded. A total of 150 to 200 TCR beta chains were listed by the study as associated with cytomegalovirus. V-gene and J-gene trimming of TCR beta chains was associated with a missense DCLRE1C variant in a later genetic analysis, and the association was replicated in an independent cohort. In a later analysis, about 17,000 TCR beta sequences were associated with specific HLA alleles at a false discovery rate of 0.05. Most CMV-associated TCR beta chains appeared to be HLA-restricted in a later analysis, and the HLA associations seemed to be driven largely by CMV exposure.

In total, approximately 690 healthy bone marrow donors made up the cohort. At the time of sampling, every cohort member was nominally healthy, though immune exposures that went unrecorded were likely present. The donor tested CMV seronegative and was one of the 352 seronegative cohort members. A peripheral blood sample was collected from each donor, and TCR beta sequencing was performed on peripheral blood mononuclear cells. The Qiagen DNeasy Blood Extraction Kit was used to extract genomic DNA from the blood cell samples. As for this clone: There is no known antigen for this receptor.

The CDR1 and CDR2 encoded by the germline V gene are SGHVS and FQNEAQ. Trimming takes 5 bases off V and 7 bases off J; junction bases not matched to a gene: 11. Counted from cysteine to phenylalanine, this CDR3 has 17 amino acids. Just the 51-base CDR3 DNA is kept, in frame starting at base 1. Library generation was performed with the immunoSEQ multiplex PCR assay. For the multiplex PCR, a mixture combining 60 forward primers for TCR Vbeta segments and 13 reverse primers for TCR Jbeta segments was used. The CDR3 region of rearranged TCR beta genes was amplified from genomic DNA with a multiplex PCR assay. Amplified TCR beta libraries were sequenced as 87-base-pair reads on the Illumina HiSeq System. As for the original processing: A later analysis tallied 75 million to 85 million unique TCR beta chains across the 640 or so repertoires, and around 12 million of those chains were shared by two or more donors. Raw reads were error-corrected and collapsed into unique sequences with a nearest-neighbor algorithm that merged closely related sequences to remove PCR and sequencing errors. CDR3 sequences were aligned to IMGT reference sequences to assign V, D and J gene segments. For a sequence to be retained, at least a six-nucleotide match to both a V gene segment and a J gene segment was required. Rearrangements were classified as productive when the CDR3 lacked stop codons and remained in frame with V and J, and all other rearrangements were classified as non-productive. CDR3 was defined according to IMGT convention as the region running from the second conserved V-encoded cysteine to the conserved J-encoded phenylalanine. In an earlier analysis of around 640 of the donors, sequences lacking an unambiguous match to a single V gene segment were excluded. In an earlier analysis of some 590 of the donors, a V segment was called functional when productive rearrangements were above 56.7%, and segregating when the standard deviation between donors exceeded 5%. A statistical classification framework was built to diagnose cytomegalovirus status from the catalog of TCR beta chain sequences. In a later analysis, TCR nucleotide sequences were compared against IMGT/GENE-DB human TR gene sequences so that V and J genes could be assigned. In a later analysis, CDR3 sequences and most-parsimonious VDJ recombination scenarios were assigned using the TCRdist pipeline. In a later analysis, each TCR beta chain was defined by its CDR3 amino acid sequence together with its V-gene family, and reads without a unique V-gene family were excluded. In a later analysis, fewer than 600 highly shared, low-generation-probability nucleotide sequences were removed to address suspected cross-contamination and a sequencing artifact. For each public chain, a later analysis derived a clonal expansion index from normalized ranks of inferred template counts within each repertoire. In a later analysis, generation probabilities were computed using a VDJ recombination model fitted to out-of-frame rearrangements, and the results were checked against IGoR. In a later analysis, hypergeometric tests were used to score TCR-TCR, TCR-HLA and TCR-CMV co-occurrence, with a repertoire-size bias correction applied to TCR pairs. A later analysis estimated false discovery rates by permuting HLA or CMV assignments 20 times. In a later analysis, co-occurring TCRs were grouped using DBSCAN, and TCRdist sequence similarity was added for clustering within HLA-allele-positive subsets. Repertoires with fewer than 30,000 or more than 120,000 public chains, plus five repertoires with anomalous nucleotide sharing, were excluded from co-occurrence clustering. TCRdb provides this immuneACCESS table in a form limited to in-frame rearrangements. Some clones are lacking; in checked studies, under half of them reflect an unresolved V gene, and why the rest are absent is not known. Clone size and the V and J calls come from that table; the DNA yielded D and trimming. This specimen's table enumerates fewer than 75,000 clones. Of the sample, 15% to 20% is held by the ten largest clones.

The TCR comes from a boy between 10 and 17 years old in good health and CMV-seronegative. Input material: PBMCs. The rearrangement combines TRBV7-8 with TRBJ2-1, and TRBD2 matches 13 of the central bases. Read as DNA, the sequence is TGTGCCAGCAGCCTTCCCGGGACTAGCGGGGTGGGGAATGAGCAGTTCTTC. It translates as CASSLPGTSGVGNEQFF.